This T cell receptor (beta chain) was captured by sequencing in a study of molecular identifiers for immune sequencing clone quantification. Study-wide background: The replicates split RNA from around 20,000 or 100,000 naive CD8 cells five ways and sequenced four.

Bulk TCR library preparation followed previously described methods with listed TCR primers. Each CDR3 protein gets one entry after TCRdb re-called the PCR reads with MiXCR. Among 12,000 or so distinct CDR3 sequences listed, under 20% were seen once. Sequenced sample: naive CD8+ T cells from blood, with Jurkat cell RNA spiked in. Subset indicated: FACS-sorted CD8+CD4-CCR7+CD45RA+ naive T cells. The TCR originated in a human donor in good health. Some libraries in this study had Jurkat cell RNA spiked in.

The CDR3 is CASSSYRLAGGPRNEQYF. The CDR3 DNA reads as TGTGCCAGCAGTTCCTATCGACTAGCGGGAGGGCCCAGGAACGAGCAGTACTTC. The rearrangement links TRBV28 to TRBJ2-7; 14 bases line up with TRBD2. Germline V gene sequence: CDR1 MDHEN, CDR2 SYDVKM. Germline trimming cut 4 bases from V and 5 bases from J; bases unmatched to any gene: 13. This CDR3 has 18 residues. Full variable domain (missing parts from reference TRBV28 and TRBJ2-7): DVKVTQSSRYLVKRTGEKVFLECVQDMDHENMFWYRQDPGLGLRLIYFSYDVKMKEKGDIPEGYSVSREKKERFSLILESASTNQTSMYLCASSSYRLAGGPRNEQYFGPGTRLTVT.